The clone carrying this TCR beta chain was picked up a small number of times. Tregs were sorted as CD4+CD25+CD127-/low cells. TCRdb re-derived calls from the 5' RACE reads in MiXCR, one entry per CDR3 protein. The table includes 9,500 to 15,000 distinct CDR3 sequences, roughly 51% detected once. The specimen was tumor-infiltrating Tregs sorted from the breast tumor. This sequence originates from a female donor with breast cancer.

CDR3 amino acids: CSVGGVNQPQHF. Written as DNA, the CDR3 is TGCAGCGTTGGAGGAGTGAATCAGCCCCAGCATTTT. The J gene is TRBJ1-5, the V gene TRBV29-1; D is unclear. The CDR3 covers 12 residues. CDR1 SQVTM and CDR2 ANQGSEA come from the germline V gene. V was shortened by 4 bases and J by 4 bases, with 8 bases between the two germline ends.